A selection of T cell receptor beta chains follows, all from one sample in a study of graft-versus-host responses after intestinal transplantation. These receptors lack a known antigen. This table comes from immunoSEQ multiplex PCR, and its TCRdb copy is limited to in-frame clones, with some not included. The data hold fewer than 65,000 clones, with approximately 88% observed a single time. The source material was unstimulated CD4+ T cells sorted from spleen or lymph node cells, sampled before transplant. The receptors were sampled from a human donor who was the organ donor for an intestinal transplant. The CDR3 runs from the conserved cysteine through the conserved F or W. The order of the fields is D gene, clone size, CDR3 length, J gene, V gene, CDR3 protein, CDR3 DNA. The D gene is left open where the match is weak. The size of a clone is reported for some rows only, either as once, few or many, or as a class for expanded clones.

>-|-|14|TRBJ1-2|TRBV28
CASSSLDSYYGYTF
TGTGCCAGCAGTTCCCTGGACAGCTACTATGGCTACACCTTC
>TRBD1|-|14|TRBJ1-5|TRBV7-2
CASSWTGGDQPQHF
TGTGCCAGCAGCTGGACAGGGGGCGATCAGCCCCAGCATTTT
>-|-|16|TRBJ2-7|TRBV10-1
CASSETPRGRTYEQYF
TGCGCCAGCAGTGAGACCCCAAGAGGCCGAACCTACGAGCAGTACTTC
>TRBD2|-|14|TRBJ2-3|TRBV6-4
CASSWTSDTHTQYF
TGTGCCAGCAGCTGGACTAGCGACACACATACGCAGTATTTT
>TRBD1|once|15|TRBJ2-7|TRBV6-4
CASIRDRGFTYEQYF
TGTGCCAGCATCCGTGACAGGGGATTTACCTACGAGCAGTACTTC
>-|-|14|TRBJ2-1|TRBV6-5
CASSPTRRSGEQFF
TGTGCCAGCAGCCCGACTAGAAGATCGGGTGAGCAGTTCTTC
>TRBD2|-|15|TRBJ2-7|TRBV9
CASTAGTSAIYEQYF
TGTGCCAGCACTGCAGGGACTAGCGCTATCTACGAGCAGTACTTC
>TRBD1|-|15|TRBJ1-4|TRBV27
CASSFLRGHNEKLFF
TGTGCCAGCAGTTTTCTAAGGGGGCATAATGAAAAACTGTTTTTT
>-|-|15|TRBJ2-7|TRBV15
CATSLYRDSSYEQYF
TGTGCCACCAGCCTGTACCGGGACTCCTCCTACGAGCAGTACTTC
>-|few|11|TRBJ1-1|TRBV10-2
CASGQNTEAFF
TGCGCCAGCGGACAGAACACTGAAGCTTTCTTT
>-|-|15|TRBJ2-7|TRBV6-5
CASRGLALGDYEQYF
TGTGCCAGCAGGGGACTCGCCCTGGGGGACTACGAGCAGTACTTC
>TRBD2|-|15|TRBJ2-1|TRBV4-1
CASSYRGDGNNEQFF
TGCGCCAGCAGCTACCGGGGGGACGGTAACAATGAGCAGTTCTTC
>TRBD2|-|13|TRBJ2-7|TRBV5-1
CASRASGTYEQYF
TGCGCCAGCAGGGCTAGCGGGACCTACGAGCAGTACTTC
>TRBD1|-|17|TRBJ2-2|TRBV5-4
CASSPDRGRANTGELFF
TGTGCCAGCAGCCCGGACAGGGGCCGTGCGAACACCGGGGAGCTGTTTTTT
>TRBD1|-|14|TRBJ2-2|TRBV6-4
CASSGGQTLGELFF
TGTGCCAGCAGTGGGGGACAGACATTAGGGGAGCTGTTTTTT
>TRBD2|-|16|TRBJ2-2|TRBV4-2
CASSNIAGGNTGELFF
TGTGCCAGCAGCAACATAGCGGGAGGGAACACCGGGGAGCTGTTTTTT
>TRBD2|-|17|TRBJ2-2|TRBV27
CASSLGALAANTGELFF
TGTGCCAGCAGTTTAGGGGCGCTAGCGGCGAACACCGGGGAGCTGTTTTTT
>-|once|14|TRBJ2-1|TRBV7-2
CASRYELSYNEQFF
TGTGCCAGCAGATACGAACTTAGTTACAATGAGCAGTTCTTC
>-|-|14|TRBJ1-2|TRBV15
CATSRDQGNYGYTF
TGTGCCACCAGCAGAGATCAGGGGAACTATGGCTACACCTTC
>-|few|14|TRBJ2-7|TRBV5-1
CASKALLGTYEQYF
TGCGCCAGCAAGGCCTTACTAGGAACCTACGAGCAGTACTTC
>-|-|15|TRBJ2-5|TRBV5-1
CASSLFVQGRETQYF
TGCGCCAGCAGCTTGTTTGTACAGGGGAGGGAGACCCAGTACTTC
>TRBD2|-|15|TRBJ2-1|TRBV6-1
CASSERLAGVNGQFF
TGTGCCAGCAGTGAGAGACTAGCGGGAGTGAATGGGCAGTTCTTC
>TRBD2|-|16|TRBJ2-2|TRBV18
CASSPPGLANTGELFF
TGTGCCAGCTCACCACCGGGACTAGCGAACACCGGGGAGCTGTTTTTT
>-|once|15|TRBJ1-2|TRBV5-4
CASSLAGGYPYGYTF
TGTGCCAGCAGCTTGGCCGGAGGGTACCCGTATGGCTACACCTTC
>-|few|15|TRBJ2-3|TRBV6-1
CASTSWSLITDTQYF
TGTGCCAGCACCAGCTGGAGCCTTATCACAGATACGCAGTATTTT
>TRBD1|-|15|TRBJ1-1|TRBV4-2
CASSQGQGFVTEAFF
TGTGCCAGCAGCCAGGGACAGGGGTTCGTCACTGAAGCTTTCTTT
>TRBD2|-|15|TRBJ2-1|TRBV7-3
CASSRGLAGESEQFF
TGTGCCAGCAGCCGCGGACTAGCGGGAGAGAGTGAGCAGTTCTTC
>TRBD1|-|14|TRBJ2-7|TRBV28
CASSLTGSSYEQYF
TGTGCCAGCAGCCTGACAGGGAGCTCCTACGAGCAGTACTTC
>TRBD2|once|18|TRBJ2-3|TRBV5-1
CASSGFGGRGPSTDTQYF
TGCGCCAGCAGCGGCTTCGGGGGGAGAGGGCCTAGCACAGATACGCAGTATTTT
>TRBD2|-|16|TRBJ2-1|TRBV27
CASGLAGGRSYNEQFF
TGTGCCAGCGGACTAGCGGGAGGTCGCTCCTACAATGAGCAGTTCTTC
>-|-|15|TRBJ2-3|TRBV5-8
CASSFKGQGTDTQYF
TGTGCCAGCAGCTTCAAGGGACAAGGCACAGATACGCAGTATTTT
>-|-|13|TRBJ2-7|TRBV4-1
CASSQDRAYEQYF
TGCGCCAGCAGCCAAGATCGGGCCTACGAGCAGTACTTC
>-|-|17|TRBJ2-1|TRBV7-8
CASSPTPRSVVYNEQFF
TGTGCCAGCAGCCCCACCCCCCGGTCGGTAGTCTACAATGAGCAGTTCTTC
>TRBD1|-|14|TRBJ1-4|TRBV9
CASSGDRGDEKLFF
TGTGCCAGCAGCGGGGACAGGGGCGATGAAAAACTGTTTTTT
>TRBD1|once|17|TRBJ1-5|TRBV27
CASSRAGTGRSNQPQHF
TGTGCCAGCAGCCGAGCGGGGACAGGGAGAAGCAATCAGCCCCAGCATTTT
>TRBD1|-|14|TRBJ2-7|TRBV5-1
CASATGTVFPEQYF
TGCGCCAGCGCTACCGGGACAGTGTTCCCCGAGCAGTACTTC
>TRBD1|-|13|TRBJ2-7|TRBV4-1
CASKASGGYEQYF
TGCGCCAGCAAAGCTTCAGGGGGATACGAGCAGTACTTC
>-|-|13|TRBJ2-7|TRBV28
CASIGASSYEQYF
TGTGCCAGCATTGGGGCTAGCTCCTACGAGCAGTACTTC
>TRBD1|-|15|TRBJ2-7|TRBV7-2
CASSLEPGGSYEQYF
TGTGCCAGCAGCTTAGAACCAGGGGGCTCATACGAGCAGTACTTC
>-|-|19|TRBJ2-3|TRBV5-8
CASSLGAFGASTHTDTQYF
TGTGCCAGCAGCTTGGGGGCTTTCGGCGCCTCGACCCACACAGATACGCAGTATTTT
>TRBD2|-|15|TRBJ2-1|TRBV30
CAWSGTSGRSSEQFF
TGTGCCTGGAGCGGGACTAGCGGGAGGAGTAGTGAGCAGTTCTTC
>-|-|17|TRBJ2-7|TRBV7-8
CASSLPQYGRGAYEQYF
TGTGCCAGCAGCTTACCGCAGTATGGCAGGGGAGCCTACGAGCAGTACTTC
>TRBD2|-|14|TRBJ2-7|TRBV28
CASTTGLGRNEQYF
TGTGCCAGCACCACTGGACTAGGACGAAACGAGCAGTACTTC
>-|-|17|TRBJ1-1|TRBV5-4
CASSLGYLKWHHTEAFF
TGTGCCAGCAGCTTGGGGTACCTCAAGTGGCATCACACTGAAGCTTTCTTT
>TRBD2|-|15|TRBJ2-3|TRBV6-1
CASGTSGQTTYTQYF
TGTGCCAGCGGGACTAGCGGACAGACCACATATACGCAGTATTTT
>-|-|13|TRBJ1-2|TRBV10-3
CAISPHMGGGYTF
TGTGCCATCAGTCCGCACATGGGGGGAGGCTACACCTTC